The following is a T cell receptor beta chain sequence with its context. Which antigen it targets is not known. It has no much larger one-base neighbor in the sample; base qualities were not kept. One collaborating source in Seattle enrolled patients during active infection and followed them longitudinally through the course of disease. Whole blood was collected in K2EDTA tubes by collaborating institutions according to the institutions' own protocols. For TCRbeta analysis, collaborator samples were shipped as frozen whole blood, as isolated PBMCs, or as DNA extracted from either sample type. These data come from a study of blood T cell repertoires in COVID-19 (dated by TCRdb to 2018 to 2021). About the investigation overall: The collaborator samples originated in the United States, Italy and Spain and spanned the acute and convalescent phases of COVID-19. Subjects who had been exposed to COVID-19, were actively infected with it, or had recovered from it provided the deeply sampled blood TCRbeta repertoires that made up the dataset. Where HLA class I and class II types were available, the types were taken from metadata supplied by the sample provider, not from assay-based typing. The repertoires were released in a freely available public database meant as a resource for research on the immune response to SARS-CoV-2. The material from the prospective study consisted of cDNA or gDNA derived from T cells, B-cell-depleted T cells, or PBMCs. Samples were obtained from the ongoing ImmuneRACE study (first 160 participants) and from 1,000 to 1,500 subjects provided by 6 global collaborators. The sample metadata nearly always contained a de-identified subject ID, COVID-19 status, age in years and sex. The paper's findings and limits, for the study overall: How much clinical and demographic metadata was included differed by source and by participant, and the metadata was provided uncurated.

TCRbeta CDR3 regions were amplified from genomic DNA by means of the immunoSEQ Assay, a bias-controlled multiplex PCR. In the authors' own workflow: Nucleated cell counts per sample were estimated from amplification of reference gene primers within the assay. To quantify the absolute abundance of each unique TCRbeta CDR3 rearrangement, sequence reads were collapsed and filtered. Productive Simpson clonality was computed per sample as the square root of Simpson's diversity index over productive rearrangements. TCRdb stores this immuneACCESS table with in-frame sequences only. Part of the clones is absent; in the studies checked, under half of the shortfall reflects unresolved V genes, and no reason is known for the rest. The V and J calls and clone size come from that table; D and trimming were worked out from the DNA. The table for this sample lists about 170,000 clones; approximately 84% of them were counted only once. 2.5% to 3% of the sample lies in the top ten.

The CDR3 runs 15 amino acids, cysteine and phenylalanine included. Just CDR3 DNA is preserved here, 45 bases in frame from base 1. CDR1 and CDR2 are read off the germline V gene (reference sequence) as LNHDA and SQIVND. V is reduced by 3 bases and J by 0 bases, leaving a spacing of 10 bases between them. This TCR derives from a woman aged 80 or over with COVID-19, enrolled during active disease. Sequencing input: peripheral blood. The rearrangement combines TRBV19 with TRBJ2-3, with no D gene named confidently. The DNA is TGTGCCAGTAGTATCAACTTCATTAGCACAGATACGCAGTATTTT. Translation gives CASSINFISTDTQYF.